Listed here are 18 T cell receptor beta chains from one sample, sequenced in a study of blood T cell repertoires in COVID-19. The method was immunoSEQ multiplex PCR; TCRdb's version includes in-frame clones alone and lacks a portion of them. This sample yields 150,000 to 200,000 clones, of which over 80% are seen a single time; about 5% belongs to the top ten. The specimen sequenced was peripheral blood. The receptors originated from a woman in her 50s with acute or convalescent COVID-19.

The chain links TRBV19 to TRBJ2-6, with TRBD1 matching over 12 bases. Germline values: CDR1 LNHDA, CDR2 SQIVND (reference sequence). Trimming at V came to 4 bases and at J to 2 bases, leaving 6 bases not matched to a gene. This CDR3 is 18 amino acids long. CDR3 nucleotide sequence: TGTGCCAGTAGTACCTACCGGGACAGGGGGCCTGGGGCCAACGTCCTGACTTTC. Protein: CASSTYRDRGPGANVLTF.

This rearrangement joins TRBV18 to TRBJ2-7; TRBD1 is a possible D gene (5 bases). The germline V gene has CDR1 KGHSH and CDR2 LQKENI. This CDR3 spans 12 amino acids. V lost 5 bases, J lost 4 bases, and 9 bases lay in between. The CDR3 region has the DNA TGTGCCAGCTCAACCCAGGGTTACGAGCAGTACTTC. It translates to CASSTQGYEQYF.

J is TRBJ2-6 and V is TRBV27; D perhaps matches TRBD2 (6 bases). Germline lookup yields CDR1 MNHEY and CDR2 SMNVEV (reference sequence). Trimming cost V 5 bases and J 0 bases, with 20 bases left between them. There are 19 residues in the CDR3. The CDR3 sequence: CASSPLFGRGSSGANVLTF. The CDR3 DNA is TGTGCCAGCAGTCCGCTTTTTGGGCGGGGATCCTCTGGGGCCAACGTCCTGACTTTC.

The chain couples TRBV4-3 to TRBJ1-1; D not resolved. There are 13 residues in the CDR3. Deletions cut 0 bases from V and 11 bases from J, with 13 bases between. CDR1 and CDR2 (germline): LGHNA, YSLEER. CDR3 nucleotide sequence: TGCGCCAGCAGCCAAGATCTTAACCCGCGGGCTTTCTTT. Protein sequence: CASSQDLNPRAFF.

The rearrangement uses TRBV20-1 and TRBJ2-1, with a weak D call TRBD2 (6 bases). The germline gives CDR1 DFQATT, CDR2 SNEGSKA (reference sequence). Trimming removed 7 bases from V and 5 bases from J, with 9 bases in between. This CDR3 is 11 amino acids long. CDR3 region: CSVAGNNEQFF. For the CDR3, the DNA is TGCAGTGTCGCGGGGAACAATGAGCAGTTCTTC.

This chain links TRBV7-2 with TRBJ2-7; 13 nucleotides agree with TRBD2. CDR1 is SGHTA and CDR2 is FQGNSA in the germline V gene. CDR3 length: 15 amino acids. V lost 5 bases, J lost 4 bases, and 5 bases stayed unmatched. The CDR3 DNA follows: TGTGCCAGCAGCGTAAGGACTAGCGGGAGTTACGAGCAGTACTTC. Encoded protein: CASSVRTSGSYEQYF.

The V gene is TRBV6-4, the J gene TRBJ1-3; D is ambiguous. The V end was cut by 6 bases, the J end by 0 bases, with 15 bases between. CDR1 and CDR2 (germline): MRHNA, SNTAGT. The CDR3 sequence is 16 residues long. In DNA form, the CDR3 reads TGTGCCAGCAGCTTCAGGAAACTCTTCTCTGGAAACACCATATATTTT. Its translation: CASSFRKLFSGNTIYF.

The chain combines TRBV29-1 with TRBJ2-2; tentatively, D is TRBD2 (5 bases). The CDR3 consists of 13 residues. The germline V gene encodes CDR1 SQVTM and CDR2 ANQGSEA. V was trimmed by 0 bases and J by 5 bases, leaving 7 bases between them. The CDR3 here is CSVEETRTGELFF. CDR3 DNA: TGCAGCGTTGAAGAAACTAGAACCGGGGAGCTGTTTTTT.

This chain uses TRBV2 with TRBJ2-1; D is unclear. CDR3 length: 11 residues. Germline values: CDR1 SNHLY, CDR2 FYNNEI. The germline V and J ends were trimmed by 5 bases and 10 bases, with 9 bases remaining between them. CDR3 nucleotide sequence: TGTGCCAGCAGTCTCCAACTGGAGCAGTTCTTC. The encoded protein is CASSLQLEQFF.

V usage is TRBV19 and J usage is TRBJ1-5; D is unresolved. The V gene lost 3 bases and the J gene lost 5 bases, with 11 bases spanning the gap. Germline V gene data show CDR1 as LNHDA and CDR2 as SQIVND (reference sequence). CDR3 size: 14 residues. Here the CDR3 DNA reads TGTGCCAGTAGTATGGAACAGCAGTATCAGCCCCAGCATTTT. Encoded protein: CASSMEQQYQPQHF.

This clone is a singleton in its sample. The V and J genes are TRBV7-3 and TRBJ1-6, with D unclear. The ends were cut back, 2 bases at V and 0 bases at J, with 8 bases in the middle. This CDR3 is built from 16 residues. Germline-derived CDR1 and CDR2 are SGHTA and FQGTGA. CDR3: CASSLYPSSYNSPLHF. CDR3 sequence (DNA): TGTGCCAGCAGCTTATATCCGAGCTCCTATAATTCACCCCTCCACTTT.

The chain joins TRBV7-9 to TRBJ2-1; D perhaps matches TRBD1 (6 bases). The length of the CDR3 is 16 residues. The ends were cut back, 4 bases at V and 2 bases at J, with 15 bases in the middle. Germline assignment: CDR1 SEHNR and CDR2 FQNEAQ (reference sequence). The CDR3 DNA follows: TGTGCCAGCAGCTCCCTACGGACAGTTACCTACAATGAGCAGTTCTTC. Protein sequence: CASSSLRTVTYNEQFF.

The chain employs TRBV24-1 and TRBJ1-2; D unresolved. Germline lookup yields CDR1 KGHDR and CDR2 SFDVKD. This CDR3 is built from 15 residues. V was trimmed by 5 bases and J by 8 bases, leaving 20 bases between them. As DNA, the CDR3 is TGTGCCACCAGTGGGTCGCCACCGGGGTCCTACGGCTACACCTTC. It translates to CATSGSPPGSYGYTF.

The V gene is TRBV18, the J gene TRBJ1-1, with D possibly matching TRBD1 (5 bases). The germline V and J ends were trimmed by 2 bases and 4 bases, with 8 bases remaining between them. Germline values: CDR1 KGHSH, CDR2 LQKENI. This CDR3 comprises 13 residues. The CDR3 loop is CASSPGGSTEAFF. The CDR3, as DNA: TGTGCCAGCTCACCAGGGGGGAGCACTGAAGCTTTCTTT.

The chain recombines TRBV12-5 with TRBJ1-6, with 7 positions matching TRBD1. Trimming cost V 5 bases and J 6 bases; bases outside gene matches: 4. Germline V gene data show CDR1 as LGHNT and CDR2 as FRNRAP. The CDR3 has 14 amino acids. The CDR3 sequence: CASGGDSLNSPLHF. The DNA for the CDR3 is TGTGCTAGTGGTGGGGACAGTCTTAATTCACCCCTCCACTTT.

In this sample, this clone turned up a few times. The sample contains more than one DNA sequence encoding this CDR3. The chain joins TRBV9 to TRBJ1-3; the D is unclear. The germline V gene has CDR1 SGDLS and CDR2 YYNGEE. The CDR3 covers 12 residues. Trimming removed 4 bases from V and 4 bases from J, with 6 bases in between. The CDR3 sequence: CASSPRGNTIYF. The CDR3 bases are TGTGCCAGCAGCCCCAGGGGAAACACCATATATTTT.

The gene calls are TRBV29-1 and TRBJ1-2, with D hard to call. The CDR3 has 12 amino acids. Deletions cut 1 base from V and 4 bases from J, with 7 bases between. The germline V gene encodes CDR1 SQVTM and CDR2 ANQGSEA. In nucleotides, the CDR3 is TGCAGCGTTGAAGCCCCTACCTATGGCTACACCTTC. Its translation is CSVEAPTYGYTF.

J is TRBJ2-1 and V is TRBV5-1; 10 nucleotides align to TRBD1. CDR3 length: 16 residues. Germline CDR1 SGHRS, CDR2 YFSETQ. The V and J ends lost 3 bases and 8 bases, in that order; junction bases with no gene match: 11. CDR3: CASSSPGQGMGDEQFF. Here the CDR3 DNA reads TGCGCCAGCAGCTCGCCGGGACAGGGGATGGGGGATGAGCAGTTCTTC.